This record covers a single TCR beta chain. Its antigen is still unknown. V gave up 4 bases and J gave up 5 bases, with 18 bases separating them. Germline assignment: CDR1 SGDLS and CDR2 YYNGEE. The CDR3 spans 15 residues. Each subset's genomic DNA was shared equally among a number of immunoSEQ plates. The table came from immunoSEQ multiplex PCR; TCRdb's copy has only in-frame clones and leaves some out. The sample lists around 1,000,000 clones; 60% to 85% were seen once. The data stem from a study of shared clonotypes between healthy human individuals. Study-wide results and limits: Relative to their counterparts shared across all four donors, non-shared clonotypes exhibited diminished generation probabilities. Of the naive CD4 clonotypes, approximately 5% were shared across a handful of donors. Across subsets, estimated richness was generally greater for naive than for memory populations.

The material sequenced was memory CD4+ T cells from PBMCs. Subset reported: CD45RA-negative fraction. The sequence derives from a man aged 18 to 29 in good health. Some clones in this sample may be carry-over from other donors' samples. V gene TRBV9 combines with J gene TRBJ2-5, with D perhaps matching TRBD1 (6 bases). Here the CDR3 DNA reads TGTGCCAGCAGCACTTCGGACAGATCCTGGGAGACCCAGTACTTC. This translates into CASSTSDRSWETQYF.